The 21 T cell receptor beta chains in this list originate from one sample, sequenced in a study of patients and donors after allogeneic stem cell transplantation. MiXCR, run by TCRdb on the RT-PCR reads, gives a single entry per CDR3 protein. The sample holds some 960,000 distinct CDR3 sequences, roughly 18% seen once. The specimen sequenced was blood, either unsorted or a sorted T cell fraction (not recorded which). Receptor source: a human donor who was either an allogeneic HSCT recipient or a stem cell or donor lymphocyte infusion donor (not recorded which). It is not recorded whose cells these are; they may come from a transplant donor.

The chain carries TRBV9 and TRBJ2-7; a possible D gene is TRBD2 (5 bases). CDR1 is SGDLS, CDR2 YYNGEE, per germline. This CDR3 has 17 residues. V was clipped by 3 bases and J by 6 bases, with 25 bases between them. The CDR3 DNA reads TGTGCCAGCAGCGCATCATCTCGGGGTGACCTGAGTTTCGAGCAGTACTTC. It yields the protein CASSASSRGDLSFEQYF.

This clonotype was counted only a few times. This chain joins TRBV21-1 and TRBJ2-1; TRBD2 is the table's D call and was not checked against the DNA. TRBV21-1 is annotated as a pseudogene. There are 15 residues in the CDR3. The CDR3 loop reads CASSKDPAGPYEQFF. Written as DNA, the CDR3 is TGTGCCAGCAGCAAAGACCCCGCAGGGCCCTATGAGCAGTTCTTC.

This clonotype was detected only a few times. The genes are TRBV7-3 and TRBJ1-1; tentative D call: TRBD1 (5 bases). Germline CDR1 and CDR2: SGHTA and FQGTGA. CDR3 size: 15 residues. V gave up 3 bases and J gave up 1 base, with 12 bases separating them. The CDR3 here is CASSFSTVGNTEAFF. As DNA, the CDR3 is TGTGCCAGCAGCTTCTCGACAGTGGGGAACACTGAAGCTTTCTTT.

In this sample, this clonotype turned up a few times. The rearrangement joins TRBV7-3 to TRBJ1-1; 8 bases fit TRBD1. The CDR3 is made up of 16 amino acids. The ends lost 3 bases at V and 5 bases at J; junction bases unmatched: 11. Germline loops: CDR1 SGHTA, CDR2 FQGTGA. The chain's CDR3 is CASSLTRTGRGTEAFF. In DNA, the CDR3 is TGTGCCAGCAGCTTGACTCGGACAGGGAGGGGTACTGAAGCTTTCTTT.

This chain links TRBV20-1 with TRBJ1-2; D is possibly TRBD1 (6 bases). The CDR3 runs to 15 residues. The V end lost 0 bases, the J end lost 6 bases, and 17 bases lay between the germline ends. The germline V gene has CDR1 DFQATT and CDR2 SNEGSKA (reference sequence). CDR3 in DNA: TGCAGTGCTAGAGATCCCCGTACAGGGACCGATGGCTACACCTTC. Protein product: CSARDPRTGTDGYTF.

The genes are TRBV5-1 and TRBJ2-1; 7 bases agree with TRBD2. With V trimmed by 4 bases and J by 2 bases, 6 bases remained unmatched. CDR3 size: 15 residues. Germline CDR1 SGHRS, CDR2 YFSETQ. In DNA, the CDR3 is TGCGCCAGCAGCAGAGAAAGCGGGACCTACAATGAGCAGTTCTTC. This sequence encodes CASSRESGTYNEQFF.

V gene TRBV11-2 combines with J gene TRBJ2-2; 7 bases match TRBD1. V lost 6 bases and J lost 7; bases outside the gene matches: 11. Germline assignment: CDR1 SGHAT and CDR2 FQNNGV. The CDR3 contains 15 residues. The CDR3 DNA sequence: TGTGCCAGCAGTATTCCCGGGACAGTCTTCGGGGAGCTGTTTTTT. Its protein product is CASSIPGTVFGELFF.

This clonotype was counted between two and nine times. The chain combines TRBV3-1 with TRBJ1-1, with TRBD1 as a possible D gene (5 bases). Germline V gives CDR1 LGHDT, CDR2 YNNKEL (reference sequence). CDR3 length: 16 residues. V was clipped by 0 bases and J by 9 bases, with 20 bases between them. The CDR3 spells CASSQERGSGRSQAFF. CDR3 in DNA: TGTGCCAGCAGCCAAGAGAGGGGAAGTGGGAGATCCCAAGCTTTCTTT.

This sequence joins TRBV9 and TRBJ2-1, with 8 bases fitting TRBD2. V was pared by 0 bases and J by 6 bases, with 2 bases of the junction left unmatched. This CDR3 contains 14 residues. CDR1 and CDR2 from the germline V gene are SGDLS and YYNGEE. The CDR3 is CASSVGGLVNEQFF. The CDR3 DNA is TGTGCCAGCAGCGTAGGGGGACTAGTCAATGAGCAGTTCTTC.

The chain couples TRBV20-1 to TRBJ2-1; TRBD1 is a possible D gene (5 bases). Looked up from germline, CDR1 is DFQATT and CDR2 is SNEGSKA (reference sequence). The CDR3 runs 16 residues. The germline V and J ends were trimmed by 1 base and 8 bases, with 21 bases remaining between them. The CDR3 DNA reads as TGCAGTGCTAGAGGGGCGACCATTGGGGTGGGGCATGAGCAGTTCTTC. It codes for CSARGATIGVGHEQFF.

Written as DNA, the CDR3 is TGTGCCAGCAGCTTAGGACAGGGGATGGCCGGGGAGCTGTTTTTT. Encoded protein: CASSLGQGMAGELFF. The chain uses TRBV7-3 and TRBJ2-2; 9 bases match TRBD1. CDR1 SGHTA and CDR2 FQGTGA come from the germline V gene. The CDR3 sequence is 15 residues long. The junction had 4 bases not matched to a gene; V was cut back by 2 bases and J by 6 bases.

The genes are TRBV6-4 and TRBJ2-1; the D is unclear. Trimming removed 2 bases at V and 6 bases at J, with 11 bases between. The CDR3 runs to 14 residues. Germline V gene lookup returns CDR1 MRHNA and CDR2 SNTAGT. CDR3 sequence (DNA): TGTGCCAGCAGTGACGACCTGGTGGGCAATGAGCAGTTCTTC. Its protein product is CASSDDLVGNEQFF.

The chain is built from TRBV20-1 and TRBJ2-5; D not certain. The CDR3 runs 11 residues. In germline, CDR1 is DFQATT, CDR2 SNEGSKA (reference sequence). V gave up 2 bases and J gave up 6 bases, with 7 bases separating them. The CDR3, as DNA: TGCAGTGCTAGACCAGAGAAGACCCAGTACTTC. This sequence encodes CSARPEKTQYF.

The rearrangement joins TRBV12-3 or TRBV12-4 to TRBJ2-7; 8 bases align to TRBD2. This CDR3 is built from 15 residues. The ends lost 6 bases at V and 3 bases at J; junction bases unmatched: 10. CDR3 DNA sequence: TGTGCCAGCAGGACCACTAGCGGAGCCCTCTACGAGCAGTACTTC. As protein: CASRTTSGALYEQYF.

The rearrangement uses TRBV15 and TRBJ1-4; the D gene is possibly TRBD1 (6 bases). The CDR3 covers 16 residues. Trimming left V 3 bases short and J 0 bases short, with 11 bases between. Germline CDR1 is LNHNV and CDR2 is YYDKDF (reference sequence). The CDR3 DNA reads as TGTGCCACCAGCAGGGACAGACTTTCAACTAATGAAAAACTGTTTTTT. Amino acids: CATSRDRLSTNEKLFF.

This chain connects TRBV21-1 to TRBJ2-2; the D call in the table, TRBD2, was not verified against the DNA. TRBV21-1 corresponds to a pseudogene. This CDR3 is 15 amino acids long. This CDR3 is CASSKGLANTGELFF. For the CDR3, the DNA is TGTGCCAGCAGCAAAGGACTAGCGAACACCGGGGAGCTGTTTTTT.

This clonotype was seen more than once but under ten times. CDR3 nucleotide sequence: TGTGCCAGCAGCGGCTCTGAGCAGTTCTTC. Translation: CASSGSEQFF. The J gene is TRBJ2-1, the V gene TRBV14; D remains ambiguous. V lost 5 bases to trimming and J lost 9 bases, with 5 bases between them. The CDR3 has 10 amino acids. CDR1 is SGHDN and CDR2 is FVKESK in the germline V gene.

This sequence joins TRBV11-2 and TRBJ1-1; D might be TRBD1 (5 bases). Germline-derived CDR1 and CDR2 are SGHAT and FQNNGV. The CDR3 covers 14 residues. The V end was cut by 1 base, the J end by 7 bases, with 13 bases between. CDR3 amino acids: CASSLGSGHGEAFF. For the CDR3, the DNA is TGTGCCAGCAGCTTAGGGTCAGGGCATGGTGAAGCTTTCTTT.

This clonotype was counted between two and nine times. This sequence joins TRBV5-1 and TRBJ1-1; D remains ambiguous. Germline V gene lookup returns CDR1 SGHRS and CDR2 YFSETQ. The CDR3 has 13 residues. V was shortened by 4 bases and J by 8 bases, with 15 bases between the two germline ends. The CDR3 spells CASSRQAGWEAFF. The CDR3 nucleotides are TGCGCCAGCAGCCGCCAGGCCGGCTGGGAAGCTTTCTTT.

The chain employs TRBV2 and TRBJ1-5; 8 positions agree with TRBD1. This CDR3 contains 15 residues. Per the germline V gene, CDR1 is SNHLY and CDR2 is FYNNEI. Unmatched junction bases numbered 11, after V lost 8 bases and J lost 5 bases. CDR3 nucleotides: TGTGCCAGCGGACGGACAGGGACAACCGATCAGCCCCAGCATTTT. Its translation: CASGRTGTTDQPQHF. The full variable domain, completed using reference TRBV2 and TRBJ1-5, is EPEVTQTPSHQVTQMGQEVILRCVPISNHLYFYWYRQILGQKVEFLVSFYNNEISEKSEIFDDQFSVERPDGSNFTLKIRSTKLEDSAMYFCASGRTGTTDQPQHFGDGTRLSIL.

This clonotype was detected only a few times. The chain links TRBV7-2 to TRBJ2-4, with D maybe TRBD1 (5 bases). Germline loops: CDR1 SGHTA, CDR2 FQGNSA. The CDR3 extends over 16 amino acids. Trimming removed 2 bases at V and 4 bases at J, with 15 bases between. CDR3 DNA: TGTGCCAGCAGCTTAACAGGACCTTTTCGAAAAAACATTCAGTACTTC. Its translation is CASSLTGPFRKNIQYF.